This is a list of T cell receptor beta chains from one sample in a study of siplizumab effects on memory and regulatory T cells. The repertoire was sequenced with immunoSEQ multiplex PCR; TCRdb's copy has only in-frame clones and lacks some. The profile covers fewer than 80,000 clones, with roughly 93% appearing a single time and less than 5.5% taken by the ten largest. The specimen sequenced was CD8+ T cells sorted from blood. The receptors originated from a human donor in good health. CDR3s include the opening cysteine and the closing phenylalanine or tryptophan. A D gene is named only where the DNA matches it firmly. Rows give clone size only sometimes, using once, few, many, or a class for an expanded clone.

j_call d_call v_call clone_size cdr3_length cdr3_nt cdr3_aa
TRBJ2-7 - TRBV10-2 - 15 TGCGCCAGCAGTGCAACCCTAAATGGGGACTACGAGCAGTACTTC CASSATLNGDYEQYF
TRBJ1-1 - TRBV6-5 few 13 TGTGCCAGCAGTTACTCGAGTGGGGCTGAAGCTTTCTTT CASSYSSGAEAFF
TRBJ2-7 - TRBV5-6 - 14 TGTGCCAGCAGCTTGGGACTAGGAGCCTACGAGCAGTACTTC CASSLGLGAYEQYF
TRBJ1-5 - TRBV15 - 15 TGTGCCACCAGCAGAGAGGGAGGGTTAGGGCAGCCCCAGCATTTT CATSREGGLGQPQHF
TRBJ2-7 TRBD2 TRBV4-3 - 17 TGCGCCAGCAGCCAAGGGTCCAGCGGGGGGCCGCCCTACGAGCAGTACTTC CASSQGSSGGPPYEQYF
TRBJ2-1 TRBD1 TRBV5-4 - 13 TGTGCCAGCAGCTTGGGGAGAGGGACAGGCGAGTTCTTC CASSLGRGTGEFF
TRBJ2-7 - TRBV4-3 - 13 TGCGCCAGCAGCCAGGGGACACAGTACGAGCAGTACTTC CASSQGTQYEQYF
TRBJ1-2 - TRBV6-5 - 13 TGTGCCAGCAGTTACTCTCCACAAGATCCCCCTACGTTC CASSYSPQDPPTF
TRBJ2-1 - TRBV19 - 13 TGTGCCAGTAGTATCGCCAAGGTTCATGAGCAGTTCTTC CASSIAKVHEQFF
TRBJ2-4 - TRBV29-1 - 12 TGCAGCGTTGAGGGGGCCAAAAACATTCAGTACTTC CSVEGAKNIQYF
TRBJ1-6 - TRBV4-3 - 18 TGCGCCAGCAGCCAAGAATTGCGGCAGGGGATTTATAATTCACCCCTCCACTTT CASSQELRQGIYNSPLHF
TRBJ1-6 TRBD1 TRBV7-2 few 16 TGTGCCAGCAGCAACTTTATCTCCGGGACAGGGTCGGCCCTCCACTTT CASSNFISGTGSALHF
TRBJ2-5 - TRBV6-5 - 14 TGTGCCAGCAGTTACTTCAGGACAAGAGAGACCCAGTACTTC CASSYFRTRETQYF
TRBJ2-7 - TRBV19 - 16 TGTGCCAGTAGTATAGTTCAGGGTGAGCTTAACTACGAGCAGTACTTC CASSIVQGELNYEQYF
TRBJ1-1 TRBD1 TRBV29-1 once 14 TGCAGCGCAATGCATGCAGGGGGGTACACTGAAGCTTTCTTT CSAMHAGGYTEAFF
TRBJ2-3 - TRBV27 medium-sized 14 TGTGCCAGCAGTTTGCAAGGGGCCCCAGATACGCAGTATTTT CASSLQGAPDTQYF
TRBJ2-7 TRBD1 TRBV13 - 15 TGTGCCAGCAGCAACGCCGGGACAGGGGACCACGAGCAGTACTTC CASSNAGTGDHEQYF
TRBJ2-7 - TRBV21-1 - 17 TGTGCCAGCAGCACCCTTAGGGACAGGGGCTTTTCCGACGAGCAGTACTTC CASSTLRDRGFSDEQYF
TRBJ2-1 - TRBV27 - 14 TGTGCCAGCAGTTCCGTCGGGGGTACAATAAGGCAGTTCTTC CASSSVGGTIRQFF
TRBJ1-1 - TRBV6-1 once 13 TGTGCCAGCAGTAAGACTGGGGACACTGAAGCTTTCTTT CASSKTGDTEAFF
TRBJ1-2 - TRBV14 - 15 TGTGCCAGCAGCCGTTTTGCGGGGGGGGTAAGCGGCTACACCTTC CASSRFAGGVSGYTF
TRBJ1-1 - TRBV10-3 - 11 TGTGCCATCATGGGGGGCACTGAAGCTTTCTTT CAIMGGTEAFF
TRBJ2-7 TRBD1 TRBV19 - 14 TGTGCCAGTAGCTCCGGGACAGGAGCCTACGAGCAGTACTTC CASSSGTGAYEQYF
TRBJ1-2 TRBD1 TRBV27 - 16 TGTGCCAGCAGTTTCATCACATCCGACAGGGCCTATGGCTACACCTTC CASSFITSDRAYGYTF
TRBJ1-4 - TRBV11-2 - 15 TGTGCCAGCAGCCCTCAAATGCCCGGGGATGAAAAACTGTTTTTT CASSPQMPGDEKLFF
TRBJ1-5 - TRBV4-1 - 15 TGCGCCAGCAGGCAAATTGTGGGTCGGAATCAGCCCCAGCATTTT CASRQIVGRNQPQHF
TRBJ1-1 TRBD1 TRBV7-9 - 15 TGTGCCAGCAGCACCCGGACAGGGGATAACACTGAAGCTTTCTTT CASSTRTGDNTEAFF
TRBJ1-1 - TRBV13 few 11 TGTGCCAGCAGCTTAGTCGGGGAAGCTTTCTTT CASSLVGEAFF
TRBJ2-5 TRBD1 TRBV4-3 - 13 TGCGCCATCCCGACAGGGTTTGCAGAGACCCAGTACTTC CAIPTGFAETQYF
TRBJ1-2 - TRBV10-2 - 14 TGCGCCAGCCTCGGACTGCAAGCTAACTATGGCTACACCTTC CASLGLQANYGYTF
TRBJ2-1 - TRBV19 - 14 TGTGCCAGTAGTATAGGTCAGGGCTACAATGAGCAGTTCTTC CASSIGQGYNEQFF